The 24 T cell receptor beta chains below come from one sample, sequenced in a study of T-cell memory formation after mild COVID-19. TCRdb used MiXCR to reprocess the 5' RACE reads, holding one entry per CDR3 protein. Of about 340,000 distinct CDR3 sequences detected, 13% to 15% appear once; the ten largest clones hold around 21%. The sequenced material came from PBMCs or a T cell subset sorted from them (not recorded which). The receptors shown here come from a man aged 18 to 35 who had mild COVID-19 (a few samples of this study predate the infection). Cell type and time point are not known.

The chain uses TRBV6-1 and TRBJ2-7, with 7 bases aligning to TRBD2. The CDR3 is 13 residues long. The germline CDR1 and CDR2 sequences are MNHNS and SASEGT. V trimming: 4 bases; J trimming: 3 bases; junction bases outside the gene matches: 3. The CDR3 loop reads CASSVGGGYEQYV. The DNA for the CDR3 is TGTGCCAGCAGTGTTGGGGGGGGCTACGAGCAGTACGTC.

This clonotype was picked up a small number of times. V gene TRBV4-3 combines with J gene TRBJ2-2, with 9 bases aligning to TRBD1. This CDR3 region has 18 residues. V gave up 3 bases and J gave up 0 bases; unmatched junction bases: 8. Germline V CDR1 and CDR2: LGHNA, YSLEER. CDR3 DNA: TGCGCCAGCAGCCAGGCCTTGGGACAGGGTACGAACACCGGGGAGCTGTTTTTT. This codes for CASSQALGQGTNTGELFF.

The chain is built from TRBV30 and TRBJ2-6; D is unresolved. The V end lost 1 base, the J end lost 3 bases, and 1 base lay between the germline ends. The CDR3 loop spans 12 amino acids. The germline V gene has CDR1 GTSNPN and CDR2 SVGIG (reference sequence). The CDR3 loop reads CAWSGGANVLTF. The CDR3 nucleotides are TGTGCCTGGAGTGGTGGGGCCAACGTCCTGACTTTC. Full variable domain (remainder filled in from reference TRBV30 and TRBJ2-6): SQTIHQWPATLVQPVGSPLSLECTVEGTSNPNLYWYRQAAGRGLQLLFYSVGIGQISSEVPQNLSASRPQDRQFILSSKKLLLSDSGFYLCAWSGGANVLTFGAGSRLTVL.

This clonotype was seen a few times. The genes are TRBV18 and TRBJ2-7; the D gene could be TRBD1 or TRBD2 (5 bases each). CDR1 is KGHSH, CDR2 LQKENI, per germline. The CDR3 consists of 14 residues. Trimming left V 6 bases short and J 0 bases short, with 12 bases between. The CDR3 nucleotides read TGTGCCAGCTCGACATGGGACCTCTCCTACGAGCAGTACTTC. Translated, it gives CASSTWDLSYEQYF.

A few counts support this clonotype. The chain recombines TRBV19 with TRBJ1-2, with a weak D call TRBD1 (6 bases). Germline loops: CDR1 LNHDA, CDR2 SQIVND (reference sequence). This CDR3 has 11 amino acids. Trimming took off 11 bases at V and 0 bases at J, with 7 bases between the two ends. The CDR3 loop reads CASGANYGYTF. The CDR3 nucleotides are TGTGCCTCAGGGGCTAACTATGGCTACACCTTC.

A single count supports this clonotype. This CDR3 is CASSSRGEGGYTF. CDR3 coding DNA: TGTGCCAGCAGCTCCAGGGGAGAGGGTGGCTACACCTTC. The chain recombines TRBV7-2 with TRBJ1-2, with D possibly being TRBD1 (6 bases). CDR1 is SGHTA and CDR2 is FQGNSA in the germline V gene. There are 13 residues in the CDR3. The ends were cut back, 4 bases at V and 7 bases at J, with 13 bases in the middle.

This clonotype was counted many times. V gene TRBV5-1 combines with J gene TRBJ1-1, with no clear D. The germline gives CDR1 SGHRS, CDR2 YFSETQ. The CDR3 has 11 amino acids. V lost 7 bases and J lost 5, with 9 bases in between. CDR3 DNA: TGCGCCAGCGCCGCGGGAACTGAAGCTTTCTTT. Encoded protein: CASAAGTEAFF.

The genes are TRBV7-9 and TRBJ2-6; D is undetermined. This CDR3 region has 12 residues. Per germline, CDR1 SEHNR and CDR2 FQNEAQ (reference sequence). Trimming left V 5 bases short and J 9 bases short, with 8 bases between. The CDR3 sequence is CASSRPLNVLTF. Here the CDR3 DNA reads TGTGCCAGCAGCCGACCTCTCAACGTCCTGACTTTC.

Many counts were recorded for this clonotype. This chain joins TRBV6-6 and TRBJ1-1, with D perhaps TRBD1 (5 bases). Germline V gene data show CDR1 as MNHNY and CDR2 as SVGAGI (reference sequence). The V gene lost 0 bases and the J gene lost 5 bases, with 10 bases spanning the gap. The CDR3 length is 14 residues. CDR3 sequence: CASSYSREGTEAFF. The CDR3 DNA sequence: TGTGCCAGCAGTTACTCGAGGGAGGGGACTGAAGCTTTCTTT.

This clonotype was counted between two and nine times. CDR3 region: CASSPSGGEQYV. CDR3 sequence (DNA): TGTGCCAGCAGCCCGAGCGGTGGCGAGCAGTACGTC. This chain joins TRBV7-9 and TRBJ2-7, with D possibly matching TRBD2 (5 bases). CDR1 is SEHNR and CDR2 is FQNEAQ in the germline V gene (reference sequence). The CDR3 runs 12 residues. Trimming removed 5 bases at V and 6 bases at J, with 11 bases between.

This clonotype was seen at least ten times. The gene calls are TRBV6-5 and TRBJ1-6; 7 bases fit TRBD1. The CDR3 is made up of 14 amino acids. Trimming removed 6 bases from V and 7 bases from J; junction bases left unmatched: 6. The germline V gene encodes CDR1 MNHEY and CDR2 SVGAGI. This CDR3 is CASRPTGRNSPLHF. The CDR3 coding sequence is TGTGCCAGCAGACCGACAGGGAGGAATTCACCCCTCCACTTT.

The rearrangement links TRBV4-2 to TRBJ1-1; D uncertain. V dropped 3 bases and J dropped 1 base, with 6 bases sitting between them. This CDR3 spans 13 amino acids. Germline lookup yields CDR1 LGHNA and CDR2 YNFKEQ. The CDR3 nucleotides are TGTGCCAGCAGCCACCTAGGGAACACTGAAGCTTTCTTT. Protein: CASSHLGNTEAFF.

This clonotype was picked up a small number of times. CDR3 bases: TGTGCCAGCAGCTCCGACAGGGCGATAGGGAATTCACCCCTCCACTTT. Its protein product is CASSSDRAIGNSPLHF. J is TRBJ1-6 and V is TRBV11-2; 7 bases agree with TRBD1. J was trimmed by 7 bases and V by 4 bases; bases with no gene match: 10. The CDR3 extends over 16 amino acids. Germline V gene lookup returns CDR1 SGHAT and CDR2 FQNNGV.

CDR3: CAWSVLGETEAFF. The CDR3 bases are TGTGCCTGGAGTGTACTTGGCGAAACTGAAGCTTTCTTT. The chain combines TRBV30 with TRBJ1-1; D is uncertain. The CDR3 length is 13 residues. Per germline, CDR1 GTSNPN and CDR2 SVGIG (reference sequence). The V gene lost 0 bases and the J gene lost 5 bases, with 10 bases spanning the gap.

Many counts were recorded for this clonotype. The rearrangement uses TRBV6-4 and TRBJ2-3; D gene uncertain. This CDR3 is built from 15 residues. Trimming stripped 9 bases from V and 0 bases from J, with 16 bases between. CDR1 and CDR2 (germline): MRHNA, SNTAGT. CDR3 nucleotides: TGTGCCAGTAGTAAGGACCCGGGTAGCACAGATACGCAGTATTTT. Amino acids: CASSKDPGSTDTQYF.

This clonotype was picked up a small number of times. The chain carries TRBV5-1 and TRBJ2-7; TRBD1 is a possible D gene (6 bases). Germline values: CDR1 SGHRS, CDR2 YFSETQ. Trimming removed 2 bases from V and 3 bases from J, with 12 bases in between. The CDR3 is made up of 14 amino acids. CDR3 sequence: CASSLQGSFYEQYV. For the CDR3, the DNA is TGCGCCAGCAGCTTACAGGGTTCTTTCTACGAGCAGTACGTC.

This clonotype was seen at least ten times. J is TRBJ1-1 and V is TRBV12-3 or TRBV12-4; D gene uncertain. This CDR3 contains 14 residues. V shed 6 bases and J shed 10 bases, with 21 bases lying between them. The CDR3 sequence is CASRRIDGRWGAFF. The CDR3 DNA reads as TGTGCCAGCAGACGAATCGACGGACGGTGGGGAGCTTTCTTT.

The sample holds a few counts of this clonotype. In nucleotides, the CDR3 is TGTGCCAGCAGCTTCACCGGGACCGGTACTTACTATGGCTACACCTTC. Translating it yields CASSFTGTGTYYGYTF. V gene TRBV5-5 combines with J gene TRBJ1-2, with D possibly TRBD1 on 5 matching bases. V was pared by 2 bases and J by 3 bases, with 17 bases between. The CDR3 is 16 amino acids. Germline V lookup: CDR1 SGHKS, CDR2 YYEKEE (reference sequence). The variable domain in full, with the rest retrieved from reference TRBV5-5 and TRBJ1-2, is DAGVTQSPTHLIKTRGQQVTLRCSPISGHKSVSWYQQVLGQGPQFIFQYYEKEERGRGNFPDRFSARQFPNYSSELNVNALLLGDSALYLCASSFTGTGTYYGYTFGSGTRLTVV.

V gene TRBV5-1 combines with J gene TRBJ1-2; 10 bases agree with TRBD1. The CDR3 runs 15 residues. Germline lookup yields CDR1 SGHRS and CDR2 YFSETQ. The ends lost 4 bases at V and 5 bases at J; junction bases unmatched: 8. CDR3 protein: CASSPGQGVAYGYTF. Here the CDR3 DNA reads TGCGCCAGCAGCCCCGGACAGGGGGTGGCTTATGGCTACACCTTC.

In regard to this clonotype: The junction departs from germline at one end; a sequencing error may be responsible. CDR3 coding DNA: TGTGCCAGCAACAGGGGGCAAGAGACACAGTACTTC. Translating gives CASNRGQETQYF. The gene calls are TRBV5-4 and TRBJ2-5; TRBD1 agrees at 9 bases. Germline assignment: CDR1 SGHNT and CDR2 YYREEE (reference sequence). The CDR3 spans 12 residues.

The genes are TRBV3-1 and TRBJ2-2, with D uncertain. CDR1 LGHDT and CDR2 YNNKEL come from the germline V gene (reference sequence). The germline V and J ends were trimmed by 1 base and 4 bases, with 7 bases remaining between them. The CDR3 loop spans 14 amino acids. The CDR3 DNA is TGTGCCAGCAGCCAAGGAAGGAGCACCGGGGAGCTGTTTTTT. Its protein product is CASSQGRSTGELFF.

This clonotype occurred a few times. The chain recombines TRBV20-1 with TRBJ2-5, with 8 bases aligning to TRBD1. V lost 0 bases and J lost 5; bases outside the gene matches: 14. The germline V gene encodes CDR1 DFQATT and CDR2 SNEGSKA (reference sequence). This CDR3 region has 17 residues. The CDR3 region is CSARDWVGQGAFETQYF. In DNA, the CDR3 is TGCAGTGCTAGAGATTGGGTGGGGCAGGGGGCTTTTGAGACCCAGTACTTC.

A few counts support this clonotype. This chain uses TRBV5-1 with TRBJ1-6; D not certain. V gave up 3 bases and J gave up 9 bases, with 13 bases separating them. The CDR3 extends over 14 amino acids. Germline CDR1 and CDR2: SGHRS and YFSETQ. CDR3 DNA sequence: TGCGCCAGCAGCTCTCCGCGAGGTGGTTCACCCCTCCACTTT. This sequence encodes CASSSPRGGSPLHF.

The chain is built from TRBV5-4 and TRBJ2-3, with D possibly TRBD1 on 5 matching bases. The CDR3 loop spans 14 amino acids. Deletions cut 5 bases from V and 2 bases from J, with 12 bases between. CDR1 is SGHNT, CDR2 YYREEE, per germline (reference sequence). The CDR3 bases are TGTGCCAGCAGGCAGGGTGGAGACACAGATACGCAGTATTTT. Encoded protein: CASRQGGDTDTQYF. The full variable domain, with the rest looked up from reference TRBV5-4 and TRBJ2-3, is ETGVTQSPTHLIKTRGQQVTLRCSSQSGHNTVSWYQQALGQGPQFIFQYYREEENGRGNFPPRFSGLQFPNYSSELNVNALELDDSALYLCASRQGGDTDTQYFGPGTRLTVL.